The 30 T cell receptor beta chains presented below share a single source sample, sequenced in a study of T cells in Graves' hyperthyroidism and ophthalmopathy. RNA transcripts were the template for amplifying TCR beta CDR3 regions. Primed by the HTBI set, a first-round RT-PCR was run on the TCR CDR3. One entry per CDR3 protein results from TCRdb running MiXCR on the multiplex PCR reads. The table has about half a million distinct CDR3 sequences, roughly 15% seen once. Source material: blood. All receptors come from a woman younger than 45 with Graves' ophthalmopathy.

At least ten counts were recorded for this clonotype. The genes are TRBV5-1 and TRBJ2-1; maybe TRBD1 (5 bases). The CDR3 has 16 amino acids. Germline CDR1 SGHRS, CDR2 YFSETQ. Trimming cost V 5 bases and J 4 bases, with 19 bases left between them. The CDR3 bases are TGCGCCAGCAGGAAGTCCGGGCAGGGCGAGTACAATGAGCAGTTCTTC. This translates into CASRKSGQGEYNEQFF.

As to this clonotype: A much larger clone lies one base from this, so it may be a read error. The chain recombines TRBV11-3 with TRBJ2-1, with TRBD1 matching over 7 bases. CDR1 is SGHNT and CDR2 is YENEEA in the germline V gene. The CDR3 extends over 17 amino acids. The CDR3 loop is CASSLDNSGTATNGQFF. The CDR3 region has the DNA TGTGCCAGCAGCTTAGATAACTCGGGGACAGCGACTAATGGGCAGTTCTTC.

This clonotype was recorded at least ten times. The gene calls are TRBV20-1 and TRBJ1-5; the D is unclear. Germline loops: CDR1 DFQATT, CDR2 SNEGSKA (reference sequence). The CDR3 is 14 amino acids. V was trimmed by 4 bases and J by 7 bases, leaving 17 bases between them. The CDR3 sequence is CSANGAGSEQPQHF. In DNA, the CDR3 is TGCAGTGCTAATGGTGCAGGTTCGGAACAGCCCCAGCATTTT.

In its sample, this clonotype was seen many times. The chain uses TRBV20-1 and TRBJ2-1, with TRBD2 identical over 8 bases. Germline-derived CDR1 and CDR2 are DFQATT and SNEGSKA (reference sequence). V was pared by 6 bases and J by 8 bases, with 15 bases of the junction left unmatched. The CDR3 is 15 residues long. CDR3 sequence reads: CSADLLAGGNHEQFF. CDR3 in DNA: TGCAGTGCCGACCTACTGGCGGGAGGTAACCATGAGCAGTTCTTC.

In this sample, this clonotype turned up many times. The chain combines TRBV30 with TRBJ1-4; unclear D gene. Germline assignment: CDR1 GTSNPN and CDR2 SVGIG (reference sequence). Trimming pared 5 bases from V and 7 bases from J, leaving 14 bases between. This CDR3 region has 13 residues. Here the CDR3 reads CAWEDNIGEKLFF. The CDR3 nucleotides are TGTGCCTGGGAGGATAACATCGGTGAAAAACTGTTTTTT.

The genes are TRBV20-1 and TRBJ1-5; the D is unclear. Per the germline V gene, CDR1 is DFQATT and CDR2 is SNEGSKA (reference sequence). The CDR3 spans 12 residues. Trimming took off 4 bases at V and 7 bases at J, with 11 bases between the two ends. The CDR3: CSAKSSGQPQHF. The CDR3, as DNA: TGCAGTGCTAAATCTAGTGGACAGCCCCAGCATTTT.

There are a few counts of this clonotype. The rearrangement uses TRBV9 and TRBJ2-1; possibly TRBD2 for D (6 bases). Germline values: CDR1 SGDLS, CDR2 YYNGEE. Trimming cost V 1 base and J 2 bases, with 10 bases left between them. This CDR3 has 15 amino acids. The CDR3 region has the DNA TGTGCCAGCAGCGTAAGGGAGGTCCCCTACAATGAGCAGTTCTTC. Translating gives CASSVREVPYNEQFF.

Only a few counts were recorded for this clonotype. The J gene is TRBJ2-2, the V gene TRBV24-1; D not resolved. Deletions cut 0 bases from V and 6 bases from J, with 4 bases between. In germline, CDR1 is KGHDR, CDR2 SFDVKD. The CDR3 extends over 13 amino acids. The CDR3 region has the DNA TGTGCCACCAGTGATTTGGGGGCCGGGGAGCTGTTTTTT. It is translated as CATSDLGAGELFF.

This clonotype was observed many times. The chain combines TRBV20-1 with TRBJ1-5, with TRBD1 identical over 7 bases. Germline V gene sequence: CDR1 DFQATT, CDR2 SNEGSKA (reference sequence). The CDR3 length is 16 residues. V shed 2 bases and J 3 bases; nucleotides not matched to a gene: 10. The CDR3 loop reads CSARMGRGDFNQPQHF. CDR3 DNA sequence: TGCAGTGCTAGAATGGGCAGGGGGGATTTCAATCAGCCCCAGCATTTT.

This clonotype was counted ten times or more. V usage is TRBV7-2 and J usage is TRBJ2-1; 12 positions agree with TRBD2. The CDR3 sequence is 15 residues long. Germline CDR1 and CDR2: SGHTA and FQGNSA. Trimming cost V 4 bases and J 6 bases; bases outside gene matches: 4. CDR3 residues: CASSYGLAGFNEQFF. CDR3 nucleotide sequence: TGTGCCAGCAGCTACGGACTAGCGGGGTTCAATGAGCAGTTCTTC.

The V call is TRBV27, the J call TRBJ2-3; TRBD2 is a possible D gene (6 bases). Looked up from germline, CDR1 is MNHEY and CDR2 is SMNVEV (reference sequence). V lost 5 bases and J lost 0, with 15 bases in between. This CDR3 comprises 16 residues. The CDR3 here is CASSPRGLRSTDTQYF. The CDR3 DNA reads as TGTGCCAGCAGTCCTAGGGGACTTCGAAGCACAGATACGCAGTATTTT.

This clonotype was detected many times. The chain employs TRBV6-1 and TRBJ2-7; 9 positions match TRBD1. Germline loops: CDR1 MNHNS, CDR2 SASEGT. V shed 5 bases and J 7 bases; nucleotides not matched to a gene: 9. This CDR3 has 14 residues. The CDR3, as DNA: TGTGCCAGCAGTCATACAGGGGGCGACTTGGAGCAGTACTTC. Residues: CASSHTGGDLEQYF.

Many counts were recorded for this clonotype. The V gene is TRBV7-8, the J gene TRBJ2-3, with D possibly called TRBD1 or TRBD2 (5 bases each). CDR3 size: 15 residues. V lost 7 bases and J 0 bases, leaving 14 bases between the germline ends. Germline-derived CDR1 and CDR2 are SGHVS and FQNEAQ. In nucleotides, the CDR3 is TGTGCCAGCAAAATGGGACGGTCTAGCACAGATACGCAGTATTTT. Protein product: CASKMGRSSTDTQYF.

This clonotype turned up a few times. This rearrangement joins TRBV5-1 to TRBJ1-1, with 12 positions matching TRBD1. Germline V gives CDR1 SGHRS, CDR2 YFSETQ. The ends lost 5 bases at V and 4 bases at J; junction bases unmatched: 9. There are 16 residues in the CDR3. The CDR3 DNA follows: TGCGCCAGCAGTTGGGGACAGGGGGCGATGAGCACTGAAGCTTTCTTT. This codes for CASSWGQGAMSTEAFF. Drawing the rest from reference TRBV5-1 and TRBJ1-1, the complete variable domain is KAGVTQTPRYLIKTRGQQVTLSCSPISGHRSVSWYQQTPGQGLQFLFEYFSETQRNKGNFPGRFSGRQFSNSRSEMNVSTLELGDSALYLCASSWGQGAMSTEAFFGQGTRLTVV.

The chain combines TRBV28 with TRBJ2-1, with D possibly matching TRBD2 (5 bases). With 6 bases removed from V and 5 bases from J, the gap between germline ends came to 14 bases. Germline V gives CDR1 MDHEN, CDR2 SYDVKM. The CDR3 contains 14 residues. The CDR3 region has the DNA TGTGCCAGCAGCCTACTAGGAAGGCACAATGAGCAGTTCTTC. This gives the protein CASSLLGRHNEQFF. The variable domain in full, with the rest retrieved from reference TRBV28 and TRBJ2-1, is DVKVTQSSRYLVKRTGEKVFLECVQDMDHENMFWYRQDPGLGLRLIYFSYDVKMKEKGDIPEGYSVSREKKERFSLILESASTNQTSMYLCASSLLGRHNEQFFGPGTRLTVL.

The chain carries TRBV29-1 and TRBJ1-1; tentative D call: TRBD1 (6 bases). The CDR3 runs 16 residues. Germline CDR1 is SQVTM and CDR2 is ANQGSEA. The V gene lost 4 bases and the J gene lost 4 bases, with 22 bases spanning the gap. The CDR3 bases are TGCAGCGTTGTTGGAAGGAGGGGGGCTAGAGGCACTGAAGCTTTCTTT. Its translation: CSVVGRRGARGTEAFF.

The CDR3 DNA is TGCGCCAGCAGTCGAGGGGGTTCCAATTCACCCCTCCACTTT. This encodes CASSRGGSNSPLHF. The chain is built from TRBV4-3 and TRBJ1-6; the D gene is possibly TRBD1 (6 bases). The length of the CDR3 is 14 residues. The germline V gene has CDR1 LGHNA and CDR2 YSLEER. V shed 6 bases and J shed 7 bases, with 13 bases lying between them.

The chain carries TRBV7-3 and TRBJ2-3; 8 bases fit TRBD2. From germline, CDR1 is SGHTA and CDR2 FQGTGA. V gave up 4 bases and J gave up 0 bases; unmatched junction bases: 6. The length of the CDR3 is 16 residues. CDR3: CASSYLAGSSTDTQYF. As DNA, the CDR3 is TGTGCCAGCAGCTACTTAGCGGGAAGTAGCACAGATACGCAGTATTTT.

This clonotype has a count of ten or more. The chain is built from TRBV28 and TRBJ2-3, with TRBD1 matching 12 bases. The CDR3 length is 15 residues. V dropped 5 bases and J dropped 7; count of bases not matched to a gene: 7. CDR1 is MDHEN and CDR2 is SYDVKM in the germline V gene. CDR3 DNA sequence: TGTGCCAGCAGTCTAACCGGGACAGGGGGCAATACGCAGTATTTT. Amino acids: CASSLTGTGGNTQYF.

This clonotype was found a few times. The gene calls are TRBV12-3 or TRBV12-4 and TRBJ2-1; 9 bases fit TRBD2. Unmatched junction bases numbered 11, after V lost 8 bases and J lost 6 bases. This CDR3 spans 15 amino acids. In DNA, the CDR3 is TGTGCCAGCTGCCCTGGGACTAGCAGAAGCAATGAGCAGTTCTTC. This encodes CASCPGTSRSNEQFF.

This clonotype was seen at least ten times. The rearrangement joins TRBV28 to TRBJ2-7, with D tentatively TRBD2 (6 bases). The germline gives CDR1 MDHEN, CDR2 SYDVKM. This CDR3 is built from 13 residues. Trimming removed 3 bases at V and 9 bases at J, with 15 bases between. This CDR3 reads CASSFGGSLGQYF. The CDR3 DNA reads as TGTGCCAGCAGTTTCGGAGGGAGCTTGGGGCAGTACTTC.

This clonotype was seen ten or more times. This chain links TRBV11-2 with TRBJ2-1; maybe TRBD2 (6 bases). Trimming took off 0 bases at V and 6 bases at J, with 9 bases between the two ends. The germline V gene encodes CDR1 SGHAT and CDR2 FQNNGV. The CDR3 has 14 amino acids. The CDR3 DNA follows: TGTGCCAGCAGCTTAGACGGGACTTTCAATGAGCAGTTCTTC. Its translation: CASSLDGTFNEQFF.

This clonotype was picked up many times. The gene calls are TRBV3-1 and TRBJ2-1; D is unclear. Germline lookup yields CDR1 LGHDT and CDR2 YNNKEL (reference sequence). V was shortened by 0 bases and J by 6 bases, with 0 bases between the two germline ends. This CDR3 is 11 amino acids long. CDR3 DNA: TGTGCCAGCAGCCAAGACAATGAGCAGTTCTTC. Translation: CASSQDNEQFF.

This clonotype was counted at least ten times. The J gene is TRBJ1-5, the V gene TRBV2; 7 nucleotides line up with TRBD1. The CDR3 consists of 13 residues. The ends lost 6 bases at V and 7 bases at J; junction bases unmatched: 6. Germline loops: CDR1 SNHLY, CDR2 FYNNEI. The CDR3 is CASRAPGGQPQHF. Written as DNA, the CDR3 is TGTGCCAGCAGAGCGCCAGGGGGGCAGCCCCAGCATTTT.

This clonotype showed up many times. This chain uses TRBV30 with TRBJ1-1; D is perhaps TRBD1 (5 bases). Trimming shortened V by 5 bases and J by 5 bases, and 12 bases separated the two germline ends. This CDR3 contains 12 residues. Germline V gene sequence: CDR1 GTSNPN, CDR2 SVGIG (reference sequence). The DNA for the CDR3 is TGTGCCTGGGACACTCAGGGTACTGAAGCTTTCTTT. As protein: CAWDTQGTEAFF.

The V and J genes are TRBV20-1 and TRBJ2-7; 7 bases fit TRBD1. The CDR3 runs to 12 residues. V was pared by 5 bases and J by 7 bases, with 8 bases of the junction left unmatched. The germline V gene encodes CDR1 DFQATT and CDR2 SNEGSKA (reference sequence). CDR3 residues: CSADDRDGEQYF. The CDR3 DNA reads as TGCAGTGCTGATGACAGGGATGGAGAGCAGTACTTC.

This clonotype has ten or more counts. J is TRBJ1-4 and V is TRBV5-1, with D possibly being TRBD1 (6 bases). The CDR3 length is 17 residues. Germline V gene data show CDR1 as SGHRS and CDR2 as YFSETQ. The ends were cut back, 4 bases at V and 0 bases at J, with 16 bases in the middle. The CDR3 here is CASSLGQSPATNEKLFF. Here the CDR3 DNA reads TGCGCCAGCAGCCTCGGACAGTCCCCTGCAACTAATGAAAAACTGTTTTTT.

This clonotype was counted ten times or more. The chain combines TRBV28 with TRBJ2-4; 7 bases match TRBD1. This CDR3 is built from 14 residues. CDR1 is MDHEN and CDR2 is SYDVKM in the germline V gene. V lost 3 bases and J lost 2; bases outside the gene matches: 1. The CDR3 protein is CASSLTGTKNIQYF. As DNA, the CDR3 is TGTGCCAGCAGTTTGACAGGGACCAAAAACATTCAGTACTTC.

This clonotype was detected ten times or more. The chain uses TRBV6-1 and TRBJ2-1, with 8 positions matching TRBD1. The CDR3 spans 17 residues. Germline loops: CDR1 MNHNS, CDR2 SASEGT. The junction had 15 bases not matched to a gene; V was cut back by 7 bases and J by 4 bases. The CDR3 loop is CASNPTGVPSTYNEQFF. The DNA of the CDR3 is TGTGCCAGCAACCCGACAGGGGTGCCCTCAACGTACAATGAGCAGTTCTTC.

This clonotype was counted once. The J gene is TRBJ1-2, the V gene TRBV5-1; weak D call: TRBD1 (6 bases). CDR3 length: 16 amino acids. Between the trimmed V and J ends, which lost 0 bases and 0 bases, there was a span of 12 bases. Germline CDR1 is SGHRS and CDR2 is YFSETQ. The chain's CDR3 is CASSLDRAESNYGYTF. The CDR3 DNA follows: TGCGCCAGCAGCTTGGACAGGGCCGAGTCTAACTATGGCTACACCTTC.